The source of this T cell receptor (beta chain) is a study of long-term antiretroviral therapy in people with HIV. Study results and caveats: The range of CDR3 lengths in HIV repertoires proved narrower than that found in controls.

Germline CDR1 is MNHNY and CDR2 is SVGAGI (reference sequence). The CDR3 extends over 12 amino acids. V lost 4 bases to trimming and J lost 3 bases, with 7 bases between them. Samples held about 0.95-11 million cryopreserved PBMC before DNA extraction. This clone has only one observation. Its antigen is not known. It was version v3.0 of the immunoSEQ assay that was run at survey level. TCRdb keeps only in-frame clones here, not all; method: immunoSEQ multiplex PCR. This sample has some 30,000 clones, with 80% to 95% found just once. The source material was unsorted PBMCs, sampled 3.1 years after starting antiretroviral therapy. This chain uses TRBV6-6 with TRBJ2-7, with TRBD1 as a possible D gene (6 bases). This receptor was obtained from a man younger than 35 with HIV. This chain's CDR3 is CASSSRGYEQYF. DNA for the CDR3: TGTGCCAGCAGTTCCAGGGGCTACGAGCAGTACTTC.